One sample yielded the 22 T cell receptor beta chains listed below, sequenced in a study of blood T cell repertoires in COVID-19. Sequencing used immunoSEQ multiplex PCR; TCRdb keeps in-frame clones, though not all of them. The sample consists of more than 150,000 clones, around 87% of them appearing once. Material for sequencing was PBMCs or T cells enriched from blood (not recorded which). These receptors were obtained from a woman aged 25 to 39 who had recovered from COVID-19.

This clone was detected once. This chain joins TRBV10-3 and TRBJ1-4; possibly TRBD1 for D (6 bases). V lost 1 base to trimming and J lost 8 bases, with 11 bases between them. The CDR3 is 14 amino acids. Germline V CDR1 and CDR2: ENHRY, SYGVKD. Here the CDR3 DNA reads TGTGCCATCAGTGAGTGGGGACATCGGGAAAAACTGTTTTTT. Translating it yields CAISEWGHREKLFF.

The rearrangement links TRBV4-1 to TRBJ2-7; D is perhaps TRBD2 (6 bases). This CDR3 contains 19 residues. Germline V gene sequence: CDR1 MGHRA, CDR2 YSYEKL. V was clipped by 1 base and J by 5 bases, with 27 bases between them. CDR3 protein: CASSQVGLRGYDGSNEQYF. The CDR3 bases are TGCGCCAGCAGCCAAGTGGGTTTACGGGGTTACGACGGGAGCAACGAGCAGTACTTC.

This clone has a handful of counts. J is TRBJ2-6 and V is TRBV6-2 or TRBV6-3, with D possibly TRBD1 on 6 matching bases. The V gene's germline CDR1 is MNHEY and CDR2 SVGEGT. V lost 5 bases and J 0 bases, leaving 11 bases between the germline ends. This CDR3 spans 16 amino acids. Here the CDR3 DNA reads TGTGCCAGCAGTGGGGGCCACCCCTCTGGGGCCAACGTCCTGACTTTC. Its protein product is CASSGGHPSGANVLTF.

This chain joins TRBV7-2 and TRBJ2-7, with 10 bases lining up with TRBD2. Germline CDR1 reads SGHTA; CDR2 reads FQGNSA. The CDR3 covers 17 residues. V dropped 5 bases and J dropped 3; count of bases not matched to a gene: 13. CDR3 sequence reads: CASSLTGLAVINYEQYF. CDR3 DNA sequence: TGTGCCAGCAGCCTGACCGGACTAGCGGTTATCAACTACGAGCAGTACTTC.

This clone occurred once. V and J are TRBV13 and TRBJ1-2, with 7 nucleotides matching TRBD1. Germline CDR1 is PRHDT and CDR2 is FYEKMQ (reference sequence). This CDR3 region has 17 residues. The V gene end was trimmed by 0 bases and the J gene end by 4 bases; junction bases not matched to a gene: 11. CDR3 in DNA: TGTGCCAGCAGCTTAGGGACTAAGACAGGGTTTATCTATGGCTACACCTTC. Protein product: CASSLGTKTGFIYGYTF.

V usage is TRBV5-1 and J usage is TRBJ2-4; the match to TRBD2 covers 8 bases. V was clipped by 2 bases and J by 1 base; unmatched bases: 5. CDR3 length: 16 amino acids. Germline V gives CDR1 SGHRS, CDR2 YFSETQ. As DNA, the CDR3 is TGCGCCAGCAGCTTCCCGGGAGGGGGTGCCAAAAACATTCAGTACTTC. This codes for CASSFPGGGAKNIQYF.

This clone has only a few counts. The chain links TRBV19 to TRBJ2-7; D gene ambiguous. V was shortened by 7 bases and J by 3 bases, with 13 bases between the two germline ends. The germline V gene encodes CDR1 LNHDA and CDR2 SQIVND (reference sequence). The CDR3 is made up of 13 amino acids. CDR3: CASNSINGYEQYF. CDR3 DNA sequence: TGTGCCAGTAATTCTATAAATGGCTACGAGCAGTACTTC.

The V gene is TRBV14, the J gene TRBJ2-3, with 14 bases aligning to TRBD2. The germline CDR1 and CDR2 sequences are SGHDN and FVKESK. This CDR3 comprises 19 residues. Trimming removed 4 bases from V and 2 bases from J; junction bases left unmatched: 11. CDR3 in DNA: TGTGCCAGCAGCCGTAGACTAGCGGGGGGGCCGGTCCCCACAGATACGCAGTATTTT. Encoded protein: CASSRRLAGGPVPTDTQYF.

This sequence joins TRBV15 and TRBJ1-6, with D tentatively TRBD1 (5 bases). Trimming removed 0 bases from V and 3 bases from J, with 9 bases in between. This CDR3 is 16 amino acids long. CDR1 and CDR2 (germline): LNHNV, YYDKDF (reference sequence). CDR3 in DNA: TGTGCCACCAGCAGAGATCGGGGGTACTATAATTCACCCCTCCACTTT. Amino acids: CATSRDRGYYNSPLHF.

The chain combines TRBV18 with TRBJ1-1; 9 bases are a match to TRBD1. J lost 3 bases, V lost 4 bases, and 6 bases had no gene match. Germline-derived CDR1 and CDR2 are KGHSH and LQKENI. This CDR3 region has 15 residues. The CDR3 is CASSLTGGEDTEAFF. The CDR3 DNA reads as TGTGCCAGCTCACTTACAGGGGGCGAGGACACTGAAGCTTTCTTT.

The V and J genes are TRBV24-1 and TRBJ2-3, with D tentatively TRBD2 (6 bases). The CDR3 extends over 16 amino acids. Germline V gene lookup returns CDR1 KGHDR and CDR2 SFDVKD. The germline V and J ends were trimmed by 4 bases and 2 bases, with 15 bases remaining between them. CDR3 protein: CATSDRSGILTDTQYF. For the CDR3, the DNA is TGTGCCACCAGTGACCGTAGCGGAATTCTCACAGATACGCAGTATTTT.

The chain links TRBV7-6 to TRBJ1-3; D might be TRBD1 (5 bases). The germline V gene encodes CDR1 SGHVS and CDR2 FNYEAQ. The length of the CDR3 is 17 residues. With 2 bases removed from V and 0 bases from J, the gap between germline ends came to 14 bases. Here the CDR3 DNA reads TGTGCCAGCAGCTTATGGGGGGGAGGACGCTCTGGAAACACCATATATTTT. This sequence encodes CASSLWGGGRSGNTIYF.

V and J are TRBV4-3 and TRBJ2-2, with TRBD2 matching over 13 bases. CDR3 size: 17 residues. Unmatched junction bases numbered 4, after V lost 4 bases and J lost 2 bases. Germline V CDR1 and CDR2: LGHNA, YSLEER. The DNA of the CDR3 is TGCGCCAGCAGCCTAGGACTAGCGGGGGAAAACACCGGGGAGCTGTTTTTT. Translation: CASSLGLAGENTGELFF.

The CDR3 protein is CASRAGGSNEKLFF. The CDR3 DNA follows: TGCGCCAGCAGGGCAGGGGGCTCTAATGAAAAACTGTTTTTT. This chain links TRBV5-1 with TRBJ1-4; 8 bases line up with TRBD1. There are 14 residues in the CDR3. J gave up 3 bases and V 5 bases, and 3 bases lay outside the gene matches. The germline V gene encodes CDR1 SGHRS and CDR2 YFSETQ. Based on the CDR3 plus reference TRBV5-1 and TRBJ1-4, the full variable domain is KAGVTQTPRYLIKTRGQQVTLSCSPISGHRSVSWYQQTPGQGLQFLFEYFSETQRNKGNFPGRFSGRQFSNSRSEMNVSTLELGDSALYLCASRAGGSNEKLFFGSGTQLSVL.

The V gene is TRBV11-2, the J gene TRBJ1-1, with D hard to call. V was trimmed by 5 bases and J by 0 bases, leaving 10 bases between them. The CDR3 is 14 amino acids. Germline lookup yields CDR1 SGHAT and CDR2 FQNNGV. DNA of the CDR3: TGTGCCAGCAGCCTACAGACCATGAACACTGAAGCTTTCTTT. Protein product: CASSLQTMNTEAFF.

This chain links TRBV4-3 with TRBJ2-1; tentative D call: TRBD2 (5 bases). V lost 0 bases and J 0 bases, leaving 6 bases between the germline ends. CDR3 length: 15 residues. Germline loops: CDR1 LGHNA, CDR2 YSLEER. CDR3 region: CASSQDGSSYNEQFF. CDR3 DNA sequence: TGCGCCAGCAGCCAAGATGGGAGCTCCTACAATGAGCAGTTCTTC.

The CDR3 nucleotides are TGTGCCAGCAGTTTGTCTCAGAACAATGAGCAGTTCTTC. As protein: CASSLSQNNEQFF. The gene calls are TRBV12-3 or TRBV12-4 and TRBJ2-1; no reliable D call. Trimming took off 3 bases at V and 5 bases at J, with 8 bases between the two ends. The CDR3 spans 13 residues.

The chain combines TRBV24-1 with TRBJ2-7, with D perhaps matching TRBD2 (5 bases). The V gene lost 2 bases and the J gene lost 5 bases, with 12 bases spanning the gap. Germline V gives CDR1 KGHDR, CDR2 SFDVKD. This CDR3 has 14 residues. The CDR3 DNA reads as TGTGCCACCAGTGATTATGGGAGTGCCGACGAGCAGTACTTC. This sequence encodes CATSDYGSADEQYF.

This chain joins TRBV5-8 and TRBJ1-1; the match to TRBD1 covers 7 bases. The CDR3 sequence is 14 residues long. The V segment lost 3 bases and the J segment 5 bases; nucleotides outside the gene matches: 7. Germline assignment: CDR1 SGHTS and CDR2 YDEGEE. The CDR3 is CASSWRGRGTEAFF. The CDR3 DNA sequence: TGTGCCAGCAGCTGGAGGGGGCGTGGGACTGAAGCTTTCTTT.

The genes are TRBV25-1 and TRBJ1-4, with a weak D call TRBD1 (6 bases). Trimming took off 2 bases at V and 6 bases at J, with 13 bases between the two ends. The germline CDR1 and CDR2 sequences are MGHDK and SYGVNS. The CDR3 has 15 amino acids. CDR3 sequence: CASSETGHRDEKLFF. CDR3 DNA: TGTGCCAGCAGTGAAACGGGACACCGGGATGAAAAACTGTTTTTT.

This clone has a handful of counts. The chain couples TRBV15 to TRBJ2-7; the D gene is possibly TRBD1 (6 bases). V was clipped by 3 bases and J by 1 base, with 16 bases between them. There are 16 residues in the CDR3. Germline lookup yields CDR1 LNHNV and CDR2 YYDKDF (reference sequence). Written as DNA, the CDR3 is TGTGCCACCAGCAGGGACCCTAGGGACACTTCCTACGAGCAGTACTTC. Translated, it gives CATSRDPRDTSYEQYF. The complete variable domain, with remaining parts taken from reference TRBV15 and TRBJ2-7, reads DAMVIQNPRYQVTQFGKPVTLSCSQTLNHNVMYWYQQKSSQAPKLLFHYYDKDFNNEADTPDNFQSRRPNTSFCFLDIRSPGLGDTAMYLCATSRDPRDTSYEQYFGPGTRLTVT.

The chain joins TRBV11-2 to TRBJ1-3, with TRBD1 matching over 8 bases. Germline CDR1 and CDR2: SGHAT and FQNNGV. The CDR3 runs 14 residues. V shed 5 bases, J shed 4 bases, and the junction held 4 bases outside the gene matches. The CDR3 reads CASSRTGTGNTIYF. The DNA for the CDR3 is TGTGCCAGCAGCCGGACAGGGACAGGAAACACCATATATTTT. The full variable domain, in which reference TRBV11-2 and TRBJ1-3 provide the parts outside the CDR3, is EAGVAQSPRYKIIEKRQSVAFWCNPISGHATLYWYQQILGQGPKLLIQFQNNGVVDDSQLPKDRFSAERLKGVDSTLKIQPAKLEDSAVYLCASSRTGTGNTIYFGEGSWLTVV.